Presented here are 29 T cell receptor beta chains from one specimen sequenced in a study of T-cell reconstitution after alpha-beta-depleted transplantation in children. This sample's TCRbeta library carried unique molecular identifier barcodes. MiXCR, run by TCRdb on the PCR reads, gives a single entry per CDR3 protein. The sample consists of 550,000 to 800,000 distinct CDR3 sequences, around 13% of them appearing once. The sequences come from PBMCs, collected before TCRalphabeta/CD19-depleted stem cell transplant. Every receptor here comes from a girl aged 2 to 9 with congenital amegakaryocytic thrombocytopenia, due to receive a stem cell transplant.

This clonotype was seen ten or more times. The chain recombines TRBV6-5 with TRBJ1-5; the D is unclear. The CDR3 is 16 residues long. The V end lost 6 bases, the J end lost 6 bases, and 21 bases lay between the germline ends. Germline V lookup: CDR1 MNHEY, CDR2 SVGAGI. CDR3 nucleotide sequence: TGTGCCAGCAGGGTGGGCCGCAGTCCCCTAGGTCAGCCCCAGCATTTT. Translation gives CASRVGRSPLGQPQHF.

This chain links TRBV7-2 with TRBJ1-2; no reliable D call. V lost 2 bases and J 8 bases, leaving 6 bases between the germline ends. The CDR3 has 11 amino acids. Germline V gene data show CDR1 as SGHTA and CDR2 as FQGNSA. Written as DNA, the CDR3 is TGTGCCAGCAGCTTAATTTGGGGCTACACCTTC. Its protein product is CASSLIWGYTF.

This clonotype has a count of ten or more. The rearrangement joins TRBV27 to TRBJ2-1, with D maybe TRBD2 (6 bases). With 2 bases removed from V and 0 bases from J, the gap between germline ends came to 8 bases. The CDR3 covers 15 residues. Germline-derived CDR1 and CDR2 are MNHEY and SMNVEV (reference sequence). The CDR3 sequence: CASSLTSLSYNEQFF. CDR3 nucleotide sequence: TGTGCCAGCAGTTTAACTAGCCTCTCCTACAATGAGCAGTTCTTC.

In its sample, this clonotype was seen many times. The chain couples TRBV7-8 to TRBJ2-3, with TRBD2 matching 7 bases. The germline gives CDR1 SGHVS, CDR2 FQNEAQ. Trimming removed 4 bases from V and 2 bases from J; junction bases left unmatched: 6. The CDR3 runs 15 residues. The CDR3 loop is CASSSKAGYTDTQYF. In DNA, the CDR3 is TGTGCCAGCAGCTCCAAAGCGGGATACACAGATACGCAGTATTTT. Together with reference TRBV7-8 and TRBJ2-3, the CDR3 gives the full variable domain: GAGVSQSPRYKVAKRGQDVALRCDPISGHVSLFWYQQALGQGPEFLTYFQNEAQLDKSGLPSDRFFAERPEGSVSTLKIQRTQQEDSAVYLCASSSKAGYTDTQYFGPGTRLTVL.

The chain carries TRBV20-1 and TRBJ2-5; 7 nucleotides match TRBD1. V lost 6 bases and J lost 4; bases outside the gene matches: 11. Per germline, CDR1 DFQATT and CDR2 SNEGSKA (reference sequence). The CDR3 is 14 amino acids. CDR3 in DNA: TGCAGTGCGAGCGATCCGGGACAGAGAGAGACCCAGTACTTC. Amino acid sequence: CSASDPGQRETQYF.

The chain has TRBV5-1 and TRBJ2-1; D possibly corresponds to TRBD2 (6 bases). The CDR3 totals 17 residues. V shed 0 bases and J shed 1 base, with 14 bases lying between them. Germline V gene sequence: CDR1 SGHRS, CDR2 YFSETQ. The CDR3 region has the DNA TGCGCCAGCAGCTTGGGGGGGGATTTGGGTTCCTACAATGAGCAGTTCTTC. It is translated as CASSLGGDLGSYNEQFF.

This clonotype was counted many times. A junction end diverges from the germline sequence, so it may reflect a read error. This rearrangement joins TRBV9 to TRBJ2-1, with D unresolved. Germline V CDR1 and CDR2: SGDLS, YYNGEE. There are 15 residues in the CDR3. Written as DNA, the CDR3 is TGTGCCAGCAGCGTAGGGGTTTTTTCCTCCAATGAGCAGTTCTTC. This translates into CASSVGVFSSNEQFF.

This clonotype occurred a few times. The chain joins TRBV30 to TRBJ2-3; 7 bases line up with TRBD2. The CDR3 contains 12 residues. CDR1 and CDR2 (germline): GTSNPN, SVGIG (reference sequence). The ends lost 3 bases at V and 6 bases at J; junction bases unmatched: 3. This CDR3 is CAWSRTRDTQYF. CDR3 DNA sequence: TGTGCCTGGAGCCGGACTAGGGATACGCAGTATTTT. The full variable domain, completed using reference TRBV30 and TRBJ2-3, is SQTIHQWPATLVQPVGSPLSLECTVEGTSNPNLYWYRQAAGRGLQLLFYSVGIGQISSEVPQNLSASRPQDRQFILSSKKLLLSDSGFYLCAWSRTRDTQYFGPGTRLTVL.

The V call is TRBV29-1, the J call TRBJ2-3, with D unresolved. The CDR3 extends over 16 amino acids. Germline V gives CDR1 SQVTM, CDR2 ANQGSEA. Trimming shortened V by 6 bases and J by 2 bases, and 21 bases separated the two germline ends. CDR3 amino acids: CSVAELVYAVTDTQYF. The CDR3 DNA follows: TGCAGCGTCGCAGAGTTGGTTTACGCGGTCACAGATACGCAGTATTTT.

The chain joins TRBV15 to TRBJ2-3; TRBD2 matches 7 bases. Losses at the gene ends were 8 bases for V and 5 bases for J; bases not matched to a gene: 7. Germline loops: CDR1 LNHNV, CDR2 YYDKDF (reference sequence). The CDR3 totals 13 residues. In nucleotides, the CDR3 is TGTGCCACCTCAAGCGGGATGGGAGATACGCAGTATTTT. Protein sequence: CATSSGMGDTQYF.

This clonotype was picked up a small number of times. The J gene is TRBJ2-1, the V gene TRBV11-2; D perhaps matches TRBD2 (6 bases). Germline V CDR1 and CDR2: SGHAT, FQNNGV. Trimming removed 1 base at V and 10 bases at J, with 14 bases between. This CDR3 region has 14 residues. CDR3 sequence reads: CASSLVRGMGEQFF. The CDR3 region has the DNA TGTGCCAGCAGCTTAGTACGCGGGATGGGAGAGCAGTTCTTC.

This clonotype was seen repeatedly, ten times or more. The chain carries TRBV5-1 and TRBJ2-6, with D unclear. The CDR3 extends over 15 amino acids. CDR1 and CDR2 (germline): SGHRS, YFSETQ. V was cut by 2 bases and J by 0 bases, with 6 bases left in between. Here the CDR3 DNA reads TGCGCCAGCAGCTTCGTGAGCTCTGGGGCCAACGTCCTGACTTTC. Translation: CASSFVSSGANVLTF.

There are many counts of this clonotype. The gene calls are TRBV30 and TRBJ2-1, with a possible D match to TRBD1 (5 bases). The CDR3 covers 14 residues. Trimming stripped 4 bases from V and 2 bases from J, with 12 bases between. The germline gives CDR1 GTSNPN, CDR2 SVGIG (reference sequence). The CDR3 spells CAWIPKGAYNEQFF. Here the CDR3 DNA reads TGTGCCTGGATTCCGAAAGGGGCCTACAATGAGCAGTTCTTC.

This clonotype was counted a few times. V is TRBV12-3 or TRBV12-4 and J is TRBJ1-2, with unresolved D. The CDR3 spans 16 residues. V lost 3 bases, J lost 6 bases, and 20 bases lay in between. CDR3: CASSFGPYPPKDGYTF. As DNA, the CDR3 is TGTGCCAGCAGTTTCGGACCGTATCCCCCTAAGGATGGCTACACCTTC.

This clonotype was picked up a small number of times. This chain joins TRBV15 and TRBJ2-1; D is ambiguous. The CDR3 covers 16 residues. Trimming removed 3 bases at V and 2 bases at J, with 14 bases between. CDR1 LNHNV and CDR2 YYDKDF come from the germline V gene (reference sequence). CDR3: CATSRGRTSTYNEQFF. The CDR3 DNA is TGTGCCACCAGCAGGGGAAGGACCTCTACCTACAATGAGCAGTTCTTC.

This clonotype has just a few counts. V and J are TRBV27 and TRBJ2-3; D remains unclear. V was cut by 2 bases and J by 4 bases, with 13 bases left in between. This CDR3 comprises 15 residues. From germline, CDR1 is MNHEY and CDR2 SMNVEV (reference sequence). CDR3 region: CASSLQSARPDTQYF. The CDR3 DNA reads TGTGCCAGCAGTTTACAGTCGGCCCGGCCAGATACGCAGTATTTT.

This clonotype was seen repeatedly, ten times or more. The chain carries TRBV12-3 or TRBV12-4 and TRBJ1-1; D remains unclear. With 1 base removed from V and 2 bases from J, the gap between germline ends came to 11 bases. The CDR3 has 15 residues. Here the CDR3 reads CASSLGWEGNTEAFF. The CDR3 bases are TGTGCCAGCAGTTTAGGATGGGAGGGTAACACTGAAGCTTTCTTT.

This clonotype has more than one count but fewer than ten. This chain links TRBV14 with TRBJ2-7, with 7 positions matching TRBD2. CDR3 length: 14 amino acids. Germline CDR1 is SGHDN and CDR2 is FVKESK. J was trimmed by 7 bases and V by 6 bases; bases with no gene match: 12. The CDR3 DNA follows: TGTGCCAGCAGTCAAAGCGGGGCCGTGAGGGAGCAGTACTTC. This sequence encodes CASSQSGAVREQYF.

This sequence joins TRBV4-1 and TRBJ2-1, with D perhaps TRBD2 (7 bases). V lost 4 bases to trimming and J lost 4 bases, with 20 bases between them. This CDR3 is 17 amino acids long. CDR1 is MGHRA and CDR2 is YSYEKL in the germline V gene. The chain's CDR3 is CASSPQAAGGTYNEQFF. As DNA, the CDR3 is TGCGCCAGCAGCCCACAGGCAGCCGGGGGGACATACAATGAGCAGTTCTTC.

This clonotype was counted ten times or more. The CDR3 is CASRVGRDSGNTIYF. CDR3 in DNA: TGTGCCAGCAGAGTCGGACGGGACTCTGGAAACACCATATATTTT. This chain uses TRBV7-9 with TRBJ1-3; D remains unclear. The germline CDR1 and CDR2 sequences are SEHNR and FQNEAQ (reference sequence). The CDR3 extends over 15 amino acids. Trimming took 6 bases from V and 0 from J, leaving 12 bases between them.

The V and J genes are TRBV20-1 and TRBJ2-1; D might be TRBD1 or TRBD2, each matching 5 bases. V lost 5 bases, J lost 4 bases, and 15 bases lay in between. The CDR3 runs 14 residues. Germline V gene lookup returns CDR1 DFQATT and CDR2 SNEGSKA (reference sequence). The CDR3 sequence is CSAETGTAYNEQFF. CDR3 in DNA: TGCAGTGCTGAAACCGGGACGGCTTACAATGAGCAGTTCTTC.

As DNA, the CDR3 is TGCGCCAGCAGCACCTACCGGACAGACACCGGGGAGCTGTTTTTT. It is translated as CASSTYRTDTGELFF. This chain joins TRBV5-1 and TRBJ2-2; a weak D match, TRBD1 (6 bases). V lost 4 bases, J lost 3 bases, and 13 bases lay in between. The germline V gene has CDR1 SGHRS and CDR2 YFSETQ. CDR3 size: 15 residues.

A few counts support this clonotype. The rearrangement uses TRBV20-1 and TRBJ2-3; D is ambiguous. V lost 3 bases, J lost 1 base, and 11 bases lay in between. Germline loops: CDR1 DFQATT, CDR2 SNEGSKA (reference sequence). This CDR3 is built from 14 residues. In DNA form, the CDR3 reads TGCAGTGCTAGGGGTCGTCCCGGCACAGATACGCAGTATTTT. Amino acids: CSARGRPGTDTQYF.

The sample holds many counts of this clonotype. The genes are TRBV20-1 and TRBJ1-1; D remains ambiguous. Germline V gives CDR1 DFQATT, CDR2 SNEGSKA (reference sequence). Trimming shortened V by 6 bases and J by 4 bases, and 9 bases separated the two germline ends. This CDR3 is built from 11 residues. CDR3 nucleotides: TGCAGTGCCCCTCCGGGCACTGAAGCTTTCTTT. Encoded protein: CSAPPGTEAFF.

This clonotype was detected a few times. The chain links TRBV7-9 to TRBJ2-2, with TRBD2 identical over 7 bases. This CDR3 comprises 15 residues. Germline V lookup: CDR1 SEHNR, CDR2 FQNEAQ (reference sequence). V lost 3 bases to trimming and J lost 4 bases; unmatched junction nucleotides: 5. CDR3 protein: CASSFAGALTGELFF. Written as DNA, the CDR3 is TGTGCCAGCAGCTTCGCGGGAGCCCTCACCGGGGAGCTGTTTTTT.

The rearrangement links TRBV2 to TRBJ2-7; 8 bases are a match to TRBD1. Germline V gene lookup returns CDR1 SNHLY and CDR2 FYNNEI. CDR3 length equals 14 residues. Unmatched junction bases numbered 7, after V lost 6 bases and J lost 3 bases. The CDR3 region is CASRDRVRLYEQYF. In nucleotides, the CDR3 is TGTGCCAGCAGGGACAGGGTTCGACTCTACGAGCAGTACTTC.

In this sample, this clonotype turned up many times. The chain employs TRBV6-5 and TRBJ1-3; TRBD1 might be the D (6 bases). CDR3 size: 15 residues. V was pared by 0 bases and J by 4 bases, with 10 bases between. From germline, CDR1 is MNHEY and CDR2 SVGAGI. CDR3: CASSYSWGQGNTIYF. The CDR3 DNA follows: TGTGCCAGCAGTTACTCCTGGGGGCAAGGAAACACCATATATTTT.

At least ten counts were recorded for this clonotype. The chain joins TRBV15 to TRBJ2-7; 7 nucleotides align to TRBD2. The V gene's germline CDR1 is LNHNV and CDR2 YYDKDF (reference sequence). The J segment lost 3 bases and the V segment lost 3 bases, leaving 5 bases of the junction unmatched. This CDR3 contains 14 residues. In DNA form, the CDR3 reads TGTGCCACCAGCAGGTGGACTAGGAACTACGAGCAGTACTTC. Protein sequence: CATSRWTRNYEQYF.

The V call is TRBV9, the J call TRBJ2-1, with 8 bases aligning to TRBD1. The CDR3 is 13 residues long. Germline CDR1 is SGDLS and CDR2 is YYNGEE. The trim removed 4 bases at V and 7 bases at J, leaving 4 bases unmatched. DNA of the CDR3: TGTGCCAGCAGCCAGGGGGCGGGGAATGAGCAGTTCTTC. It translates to CASSQGAGNEQFF.